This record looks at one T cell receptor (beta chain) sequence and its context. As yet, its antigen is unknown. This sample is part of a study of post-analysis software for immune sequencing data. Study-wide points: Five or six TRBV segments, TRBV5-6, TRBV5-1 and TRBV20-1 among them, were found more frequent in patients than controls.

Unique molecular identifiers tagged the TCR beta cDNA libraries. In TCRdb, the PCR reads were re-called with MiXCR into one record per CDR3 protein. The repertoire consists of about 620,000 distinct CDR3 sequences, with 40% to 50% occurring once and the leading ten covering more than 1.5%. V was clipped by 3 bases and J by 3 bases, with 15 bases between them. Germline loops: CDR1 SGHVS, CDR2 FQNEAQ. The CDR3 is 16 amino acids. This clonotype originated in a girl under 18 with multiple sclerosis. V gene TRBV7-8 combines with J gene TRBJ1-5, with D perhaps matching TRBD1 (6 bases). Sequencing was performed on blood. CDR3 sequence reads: CASSFGWGALNQPQHF. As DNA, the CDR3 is TGTGCCAGCAGCTTTGGATGGGGGGCCCTCAATCAGCCCCAGCATTTT.